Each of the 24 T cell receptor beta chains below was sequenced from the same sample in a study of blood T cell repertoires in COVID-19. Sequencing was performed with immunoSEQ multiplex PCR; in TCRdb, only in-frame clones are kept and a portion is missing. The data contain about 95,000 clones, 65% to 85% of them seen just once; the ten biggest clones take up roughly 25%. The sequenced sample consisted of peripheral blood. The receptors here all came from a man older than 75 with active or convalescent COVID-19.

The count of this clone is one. The CDR3 is CASSSREGFFKQYF. CDR3 DNA sequence: TGTGCCAGCAGTTCCAGGGAGGGTTTTTTCAAGCAGTACTTC. The rearrangement uses TRBV6-7 and TRBJ2-7, with 7 bases matching TRBD2. TRBV6-7 counts as an open reading frame of uncertain function. The CDR3 is 14 amino acids. With 4 bases clipped from V and 8 bases from J, the junction kept 11 bases outside the gene matches.

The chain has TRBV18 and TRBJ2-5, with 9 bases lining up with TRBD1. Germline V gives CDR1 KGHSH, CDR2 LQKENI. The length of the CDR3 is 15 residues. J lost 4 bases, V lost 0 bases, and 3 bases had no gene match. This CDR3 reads CASSPPTGGTETQYF. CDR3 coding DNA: TGTGCCAGCTCACCACCGACAGGGGGGACAGAGACCCAGTACTTC.

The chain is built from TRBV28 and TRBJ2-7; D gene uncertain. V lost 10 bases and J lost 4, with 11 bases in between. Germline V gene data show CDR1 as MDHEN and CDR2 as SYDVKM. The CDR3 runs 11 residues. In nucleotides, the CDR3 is TGTGCCACCAAGAGGCAATACGAGCAGTACTTC. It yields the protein CATKRQYEQYF.

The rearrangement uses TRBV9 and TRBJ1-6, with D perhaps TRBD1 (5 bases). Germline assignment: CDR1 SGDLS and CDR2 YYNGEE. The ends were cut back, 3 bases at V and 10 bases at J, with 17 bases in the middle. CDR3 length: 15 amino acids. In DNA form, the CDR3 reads TGTGCCAGCAGCGCGGGGGAAACAGGTAGATCACCCCTCCACTTT. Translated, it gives CASSAGETGRSPLHF.

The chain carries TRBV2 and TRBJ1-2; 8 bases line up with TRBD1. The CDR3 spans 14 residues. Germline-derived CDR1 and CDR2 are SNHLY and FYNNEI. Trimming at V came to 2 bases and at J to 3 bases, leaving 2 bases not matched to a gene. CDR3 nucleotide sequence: TGTGCCAGCAGTGAACAGGGGGCCGACTATGGCTACACCTTC. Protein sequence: CASSEQGADYGYTF.

The CDR3 is CASSVATGQPQHF. The CDR3 nucleotides read TGTGCCAGCAGCGTAGCTACGGGGCAGCCCCAGCATTTT. The chain has TRBV9 and TRBJ1-5; D is unresolved. This CDR3 comprises 13 residues. Germline CDR1 is SGDLS and CDR2 is YYNGEE. V was trimmed by 0 bases and J by 7 bases, leaving 8 bases between them.

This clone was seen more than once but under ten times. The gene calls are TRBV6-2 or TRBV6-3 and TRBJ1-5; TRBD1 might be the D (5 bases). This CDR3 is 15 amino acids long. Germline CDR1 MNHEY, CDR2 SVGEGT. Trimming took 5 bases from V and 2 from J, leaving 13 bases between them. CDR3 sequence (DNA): TGTGCCAGCAGTACCAGTTCCAGGGGCAATCAGCCCCAGCATTTT. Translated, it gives CASSTSSRGNQPQHF.

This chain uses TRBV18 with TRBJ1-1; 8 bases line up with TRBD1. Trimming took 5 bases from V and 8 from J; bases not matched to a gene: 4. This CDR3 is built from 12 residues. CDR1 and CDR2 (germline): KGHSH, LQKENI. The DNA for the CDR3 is TGTGCCAGCTCATCCGGACAGGGCGAAGCTTTCTTT. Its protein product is CASSSGQGEAFF.

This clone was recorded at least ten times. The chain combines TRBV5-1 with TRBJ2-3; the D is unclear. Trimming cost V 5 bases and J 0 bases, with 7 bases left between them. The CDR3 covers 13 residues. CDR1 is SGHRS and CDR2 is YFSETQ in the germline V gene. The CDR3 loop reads CASSMGSTDTQYF. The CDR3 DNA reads TGCGCCAGCAGTATGGGCAGCACAGATACGCAGTATTTT. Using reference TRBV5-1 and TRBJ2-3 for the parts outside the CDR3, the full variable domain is KAGVTQTPRYLIKTRGQQVTLSCSPISGHRSVSWYQQTPGQGLQFLFEYFSETQRNKGNFPGRFSGRQFSNSRSEMNVSTLELGDSALYLCASSMGSTDTQYFGPGTRLTVL.

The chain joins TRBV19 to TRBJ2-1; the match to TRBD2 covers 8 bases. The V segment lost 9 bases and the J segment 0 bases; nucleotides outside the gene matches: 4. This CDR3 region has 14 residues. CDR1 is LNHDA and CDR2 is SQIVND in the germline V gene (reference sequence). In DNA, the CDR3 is TGTGCCAGCCGACGGGGGGGCTCCTACAATGAGCAGTTCTTC. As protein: CASRRGGSYNEQFF.

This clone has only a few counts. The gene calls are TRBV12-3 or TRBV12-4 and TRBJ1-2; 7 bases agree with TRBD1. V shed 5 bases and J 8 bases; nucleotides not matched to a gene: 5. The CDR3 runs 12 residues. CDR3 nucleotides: TGTGCCAGCAGTGCAGGGGGTGGCGGCTACACCTTC. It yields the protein CASSAGGGGYTF.

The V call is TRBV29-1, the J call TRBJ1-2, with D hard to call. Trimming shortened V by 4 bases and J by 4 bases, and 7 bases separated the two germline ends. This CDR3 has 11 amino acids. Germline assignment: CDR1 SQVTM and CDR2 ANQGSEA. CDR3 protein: CSVGIPYGYTF. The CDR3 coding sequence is TGCAGCGTTGGTATTCCCTATGGCTACACCTTC.

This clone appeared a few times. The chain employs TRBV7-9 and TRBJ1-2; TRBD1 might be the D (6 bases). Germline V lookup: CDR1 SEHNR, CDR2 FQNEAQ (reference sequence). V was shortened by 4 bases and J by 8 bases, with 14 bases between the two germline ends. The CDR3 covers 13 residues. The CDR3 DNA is TGTGCCAGCAGCTGGACACAGGGAAACGGCTACACCTTC. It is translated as CASSWTQGNGYTF.

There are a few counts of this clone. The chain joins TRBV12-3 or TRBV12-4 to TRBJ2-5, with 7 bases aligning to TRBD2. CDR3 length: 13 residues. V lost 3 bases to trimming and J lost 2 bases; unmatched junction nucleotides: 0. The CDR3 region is CASSLGGQETQYF. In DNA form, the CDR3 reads TGTGCCAGCAGTTTGGGGGGGCAAGAGACCCAGTACTTC.

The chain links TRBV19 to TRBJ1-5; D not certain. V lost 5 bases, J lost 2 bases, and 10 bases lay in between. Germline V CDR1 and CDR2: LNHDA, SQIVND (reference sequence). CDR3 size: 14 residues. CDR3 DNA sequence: TGTGCCAGTAGTCCCCCCGGGGGCAATCAGCCCCAGCATTTT. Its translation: CASSPPGGNQPQHF. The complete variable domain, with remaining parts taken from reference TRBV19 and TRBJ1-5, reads DGGITQSPKYLFRKEGQNVTLSCEQNLNHDAMYWYRQDPGQGLRLIYYSQIVNDFQKGDIAEGYSVSREKKESFPLTVTSAQKNPTAFYLCASSPPGGNQPQHFGDGTRLSIL.

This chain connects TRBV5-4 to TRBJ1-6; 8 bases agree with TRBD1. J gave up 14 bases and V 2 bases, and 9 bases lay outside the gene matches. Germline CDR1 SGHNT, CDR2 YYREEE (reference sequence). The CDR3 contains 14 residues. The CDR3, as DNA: TGTGCCAGCAGCTTCTTCCCGGACAGGGAGGCCCTCCACTTT. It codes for CASSFFPDREALHF. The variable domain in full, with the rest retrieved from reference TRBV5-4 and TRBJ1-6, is ETGVTQSPTHLIKTRGQQVTLRCSSQSGHNTVSWYQQALGQGPQFIFQYYREEENGRGNFPPRFSGLQFPNYSSELNVNALELDDSALYLCASSFFPDREALHFGNGTRLTVT.

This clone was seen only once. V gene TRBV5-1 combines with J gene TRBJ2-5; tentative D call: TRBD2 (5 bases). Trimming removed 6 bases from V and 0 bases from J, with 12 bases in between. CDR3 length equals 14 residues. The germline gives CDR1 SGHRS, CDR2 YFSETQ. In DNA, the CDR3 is TGCGCCAGCAAGACGGGGTCGCACCAAGAGACCCAGTACTTC. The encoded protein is CASKTGSHQETQYF.

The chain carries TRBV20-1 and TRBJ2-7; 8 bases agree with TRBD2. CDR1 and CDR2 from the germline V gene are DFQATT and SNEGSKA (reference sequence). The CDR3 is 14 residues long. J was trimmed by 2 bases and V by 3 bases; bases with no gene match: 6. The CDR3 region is CSASKRGPAYEQYF. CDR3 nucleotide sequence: TGCAGTGCTAGTAAGCGGGGGCCCGCCTACGAGCAGTACTTC.

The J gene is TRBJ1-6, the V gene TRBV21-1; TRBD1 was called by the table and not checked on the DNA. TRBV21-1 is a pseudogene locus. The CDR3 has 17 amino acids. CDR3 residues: CASSTPTPTGRCSPLHF. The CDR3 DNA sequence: TGTGCCAGCAGCACCCCGACCCCGACAGGGAGATGCTCACCCCTCCACTTT.

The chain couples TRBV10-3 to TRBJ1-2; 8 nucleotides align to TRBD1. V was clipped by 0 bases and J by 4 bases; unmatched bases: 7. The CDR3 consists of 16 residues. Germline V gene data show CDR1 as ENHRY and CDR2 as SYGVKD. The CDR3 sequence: CAISESGTGKTYGYTF. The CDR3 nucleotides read TGTGCCATCAGTGAGTCCGGGACAGGCAAAACCTATGGCTACACCTTC.

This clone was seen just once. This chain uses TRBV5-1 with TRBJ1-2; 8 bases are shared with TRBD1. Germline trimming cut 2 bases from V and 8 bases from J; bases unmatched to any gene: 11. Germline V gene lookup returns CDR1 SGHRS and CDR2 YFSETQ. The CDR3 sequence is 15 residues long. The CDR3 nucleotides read TGCGCCAGCAGCTTACCAGGGGGCGAGATAGGAGGCTACACCTTC. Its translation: CASSLPGGEIGGYTF.

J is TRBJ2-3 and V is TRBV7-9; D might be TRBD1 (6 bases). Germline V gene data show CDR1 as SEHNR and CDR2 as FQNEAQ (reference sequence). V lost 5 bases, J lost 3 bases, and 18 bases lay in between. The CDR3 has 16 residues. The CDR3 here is CASSRYRQRGTDTQYF. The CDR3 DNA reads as TGTGCCAGCAGCCGCTACCGACAGAGGGGGACAGATACGCAGTATTTT.

In nucleotides, the CDR3 is TGTGCTAGTGGTTCTTCTAGCGGGGGGGGGACCCAGTACTTC. Its protein product is CASGSSSGGGTQYF. V usage is TRBV12-5 and J usage is TRBJ2-5; 12 nucleotides align to TRBD2. Germline values: CDR1 LGHNT, CDR2 FRNRAP. The CDR3 is 14 residues long. J was trimmed by 7 bases and V by 4 bases; bases with no gene match: 4.

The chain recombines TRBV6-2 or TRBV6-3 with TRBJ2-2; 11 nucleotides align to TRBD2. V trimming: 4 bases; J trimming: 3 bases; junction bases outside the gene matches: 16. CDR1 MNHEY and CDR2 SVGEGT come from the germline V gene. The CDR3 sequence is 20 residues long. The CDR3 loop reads CASSSYSGGAGSLHTGELFF. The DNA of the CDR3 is TGTGCCAGCAGTTCATATAGCGGGGGGGCCGGTTCCTTGCACACCGGGGAGCTGTTTTTT.